The 28 T cell receptor beta chains presented below share a single source sample, sequenced in a study of CD8 T cells in Susac syndrome. After extraction with the RNeasy kit, about 0.45 to 1 ug of the RNA was reverse transcribed using random hexamers. TCRdb passed the immunoSEQ multiplex PCR reads through MiXCR, listing each CDR3 protein once. The table records about 240,000 distinct CDR3 sequences, about 95% of them present only once. Input material: CD4+ T cells from PBMCs. All receptors come from a human donor with Susac syndrome.

The genes are TRBV23-1 and TRBJ1-2; a weak D match, TRBD1 (6 bases). TRBV23-1 is given ORF status, its function remaining uncertain. The CDR3 extends over 19 amino acids. The V end was cut by 4 bases, the J end by 7 bases, with 31 bases between. CDR3 in DNA: TGCGCCAGCAGTCCCACAATACGGACAGAGCCCCTTCTTTTGCCTGGCTACACCTTC. As protein: CASSPTIRTEPLLLPGYTF.

The rearrangement uses TRBV20-1 and TRBJ1-5; 9 bases map to TRBD1. CDR1 is DFQATT, CDR2 SNEGSKA, per germline (reference sequence). V trimming: 5 bases; J trimming: 6 bases; junction bases outside the gene matches: 20. The CDR3 has 18 amino acids. CDR3 in DNA: TGCAGTGCTTCCAATCCGGGACAGGGATCACTTGGGGGTCAGCCCCAGCATTTT. This encodes CSASNPGQGSLGGQPQHF.

The rearrangement joins TRBV30 to TRBJ2-7, with 7 bases lining up with TRBD1. CDR1 and CDR2 from the germline V gene are GTSNPN and SVGIG (reference sequence). V lost 1 base to trimming and J lost 0 bases; unmatched junction nucleotides: 0. This CDR3 has 13 residues. This chain's CDR3 is CAWSAGGSYEQYF. The CDR3 DNA follows: TGTGCCTGGAGTGCAGGGGGCTCCTACGAGCAGTACTTC.

J is TRBJ2-1 and V is TRBV7-9; possibly TRBD1 for D (5 bases). The germline CDR1 and CDR2 sequences are SEHNR and FQNEAQ (reference sequence). The CDR3 length is 16 residues. Trimming cost V 1 base and J 5 bases, with 15 bases left between them. DNA for the CDR3: TGTGCCAGCAGCTTAGTTGGGCAGGGTCCCGACAATGAGCAGTTCTTC. Amino acids: CASSLVGQGPDNEQFF.

The V call is TRBV20-1, the J call TRBJ1-2; D may be TRBD1 (5 bases). The CDR3 runs to 15 residues. The V end lost 5 bases, the J end lost 4 bases, and 20 bases lay between the germline ends. Germline V gives CDR1 DFQATT, CDR2 SNEGSKA (reference sequence). The CDR3 sequence: CSALPRDLPLYGYTF. The CDR3 DNA reads as TGCAGTGCTCTCCCCCGGGACCTCCCGCTCTATGGCTACACCTTC.

The gene calls are TRBV5-1 and TRBJ1-1; 8 nucleotides line up with TRBD1. The V segment lost 0 bases and the J segment 3 bases; nucleotides outside the gene matches: 7. CDR3 length: 16 amino acids. CDR1 SGHRS and CDR2 YFSETQ come from the germline V gene. The CDR3: CASSLEGTGSHTEAFF. In nucleotides, the CDR3 is TGCGCCAGCAGCTTGGAGGGGACAGGTTCCCACACTGAAGCTTTCTTT.

The V gene is TRBV30, the J gene TRBJ1-2; D may be TRBD1 (6 bases). Germline V gene lookup returns CDR1 GTSNPN and CDR2 SVGIG (reference sequence). This CDR3 has 14 amino acids. Between the trimmed V and J ends, which lost 2 bases and 8 bases, there was a span of 18 bases. The CDR3 DNA follows: TGTGCCTGGAGTATGCGCAGGGAGGGGGGAGGCTACACCTTC. Its protein is CAWSMRREGGGYTF.

The gene calls are TRBV3-1 and TRBJ2-7; 10 nucleotides match TRBD1. CDR1 LGHDT and CDR2 YNNKEL come from the germline V gene (reference sequence). J lost 2 bases, V lost 5 bases, and 3 bases had no gene match. The CDR3 is 14 residues long. The CDR3 sequence is CASSGGTGAYEQYF. As DNA, the CDR3 is TGTGCCAGCAGCGGGGGGACAGGGGCCTACGAGCAGTACTTC.

The chain recombines TRBV25-1 with TRBJ1-4; no firm D call. The CDR3 spans 16 residues. V gave up 1 base and J gave up 5 bases, with 14 bases separating them. CDR1 MGHDK and CDR2 SYGVNS come from the germline V gene. The CDR3 DNA follows: TGTGCCAGCAGTGAATTGGCCGCTGGAACAAATGAAAAACTGTTTTTT. It specifies CASSELAAGTNEKLFF.

The rearrangement uses TRBV10-3 and TRBJ2-7; 12 nucleotides agree with TRBD1. This CDR3 is built from 13 residues. The J segment lost 4 bases and the V segment lost 8 bases, leaving 3 bases of the junction unmatched. Germline V gene sequence: CDR1 ENHRY, CDR2 SYGVKD. CDR3 bases: TGTGCCATCGGGGGACAGGGGGCGTACGAGCAGTACTTC. Translating it yields CAIGGQGAYEQYF.

In its sample, this clonotype was seen once. V is TRBV4-1 and J is TRBJ2-1; no firm D call. The CDR3 runs to 16 residues. Germline CDR1 and CDR2: MGHRA and YSYEKL. Between the trimmed V and J ends, which lost 0 bases and 5 bases, there was a span of 14 bases. CDR3 nucleotides: TGCGCCAGCAGCCAAGAGGTGTTGCTTAAGAACAATGAGCAGTTCTTC. Translation gives CASSQEVLLKNNEQFF.

A remark on this clonotype: The junction does not match germline at one end; this may be a read error. V is TRBV20-1 and J is TRBJ2-1; D could derive from TRBD1 or TRBD2 (5 bases each). The CDR3 covers 11 residues. The V gene's germline CDR1 is DFQATT and CDR2 SNEGSKA (reference sequence). CDR3 protein: CSASGGVRDLF. In nucleotides, the CDR3 is TGCAGTGCTAGCGGTGGGGTGAGGGACCTCTTC.

This clonotype appeared a single time. The chain carries TRBV28 and TRBJ1-2; 8 nucleotides align to TRBD1. This CDR3 contains 15 residues. Trimming at V came to 7 bases and at J to 5 bases, leaving 12 bases not matched to a gene. Germline V gives CDR1 MDHEN, CDR2 SYDVKM. The CDR3 DNA sequence: TGTGCCAGCATATCCCCTTTACAGGGGGATTATGGCTACACCTTC. Its protein is CASISPLQGDYGYTF.

The V and J genes are TRBV20-1 and TRBJ2-1; D possibly corresponds to TRBD2 (5 bases). V lost 5 bases to trimming and J lost 10 bases, with 12 bases between them. CDR3 length: 11 residues. Germline CDR1 and CDR2: DFQATT and SNEGSKA (reference sequence). The CDR3 loop reads CSARLAQEQFF. DNA of the CDR3: TGCAGTGCTCGGCTAGCTCAAGAGCAGTTCTTC.

The chain recombines TRBV18 with TRBJ2-5; D remains ambiguous. The V end was cut by 4 bases, the J end by 0 bases, with 6 bases between. The CDR3 consists of 13 residues. The V gene's germline CDR1 is KGHSH and CDR2 LQKENI. CDR3 in amino acids: CASSQQYQETQYF. The CDR3 DNA reads TGTGCCAGCTCACAACAGTACCAAGAGACCCAGTACTTC.

This chain joins TRBV7-8 and TRBJ2-7; TRBD2 is a possible D gene (6 bases). From germline, CDR1 is SGHVS and CDR2 FQNEAQ. Trimming shortened V by 3 bases and J by 1 base, and 10 bases separated the two germline ends. The CDR3 sequence is 14 residues long. CDR3 residues: CASSFGRESYEQYF. The CDR3 DNA sequence: TGTGCCAGCAGCTTCGGTCGGGAGTCCTACGAGCAGTACTTC. The full variable domain, rest sourced from reference TRBV7-8 and TRBJ2-7, is GAGVSQSPRYKVAKRGQDVALRCDPISGHVSLFWYQQALGQGPEFLTYFQNEAQLDKSGLPSDRFFAERPEGSVSTLKIQRTQQEDSAVYLCASSFGRESYEQYFGPGTRLTVT.

The chain links TRBV30 to TRBJ1-1; D not resolved. Trimming took off 0 bases at V and 8 bases at J, with 7 bases between the two ends. Germline-derived CDR1 and CDR2 are GTSNPN and SVGIG (reference sequence). The CDR3 runs to 11 residues. CDR3 sequence (DNA): TGTGCCTGGAGTGTAAGATCAGAAGCTTTCTTT. It specifies CAWSVRSEAFF.

The chain employs TRBV18 and TRBJ2-1; D gene uncertain. CDR1 KGHSH and CDR2 LQKENI come from the germline V gene. This CDR3 has 11 amino acids. V lost 6 bases and J lost 9, with 9 bases in between. The CDR3 bases are TGTGCCAGCTCCGTTTTACCTGAGCAGTTCTTC. Translating it yields CASSVLPEQFF.

The chain links TRBV5-6 to TRBJ2-7, with 9 bases aligning to TRBD2. CDR1 is SGHDT, CDR2 YYEEEE, per germline. The CDR3 is 14 residues long. With V trimmed by 5 bases and J by 3 bases, 6 bases remained unmatched. The CDR3 here is CASRIAGVFYEQYF. The DNA for the CDR3 is TGTGCCAGCAGAATAGCGGGGGTATTCTACGAGCAGTACTTC.

The chain joins TRBV29-1 to TRBJ2-2; D unclear. The germline gives CDR1 SQVTM, CDR2 ANQGSEA. The V and J ends lost 4 bases and 6 bases respectively, with 9 bases between them. This CDR3 region has 12 residues. The CDR3 sequence: CSVAAVAGELFF. CDR3 sequence (DNA): TGCAGCGTTGCGGCAGTTGCCGGGGAGCTGTTTTTT.

The rearrangement uses TRBV11-2 and TRBJ2-1; 8 positions agree with TRBD1. CDR1 and CDR2 (germline): SGHAT, FQNNGV. Trimming removed 5 bases from V and 3 bases from J; junction bases left unmatched: 6. This CDR3 comprises 15 residues. The CDR3 DNA is TGTGCCAGCAGCCTAGGACAGGGTTACTACAATGAGCAGTTCTTC. Its protein is CASSLGQGYYNEQFF.

The chain is built from TRBV28 and TRBJ1-5; D not certain. CDR3 length: 16 amino acids. Germline V lookup: CDR1 MDHEN, CDR2 SYDVKM. V lost 3 bases and J 6 bases, leaving 18 bases between the germline ends. CDR3: CASSFGLTRRVQPQHF. The DNA of the CDR3 is TGTGCCAGCAGTTTTGGACTCACGAGGAGAGTTCAGCCCCAGCATTTT.

The CDR3 bases are TGTGCCAGCAGCAGACTAGTTTCTAGCACAGATACGCAGTATTTT. It specifies CASSRLVSSTDTQYF. The chain recombines TRBV2 with TRBJ2-3; possibly TRBD2 for D (6 bases). CDR1 is SNHLY and CDR2 is FYNNEI in the germline V gene. Trimming removed 6 bases at V and 0 bases at J, with 13 bases between. The CDR3 consists of 15 residues. The full variable domain, with the rest looked up from reference TRBV2 and TRBJ2-3, is EPEVTQTPSHQVTQMGQEVILRCVPISNHLYFYWYRQILGQKVEFLVSFYNNEISEKSEIFDDQFSVERPDGSNFTLKIRSTKLEDSAMYFCASSRLVSSTDTQYFGPGTRLTVL.

The chain has TRBV24-1 and TRBJ2-1; 8 nucleotides agree with TRBD1. Germline assignment: CDR1 KGHDR and CDR2 SFDVKD. V shed 6 bases, J shed 4 bases, and the junction held 4 bases outside the gene matches. The CDR3 is 14 amino acids. The CDR3 loop reads CATSRQGAYNEQFF. The CDR3 DNA is TGTGCCACCAGTAGGCAGGGGGCTTACAATGAGCAGTTCTTC.

The chain joins TRBV29-1 to TRBJ1-3, with a tentative D call TRBD1 (5 bases). Trimming removed 7 bases from V and 2 bases from J, with 9 bases in between. The germline CDR1 and CDR2 sequences are SQVTM and ANQGSEA. The CDR3 totals 12 residues. The CDR3, as DNA: TGCAGCGGAGGGACGGCTGGAAACACCATATATTTT. This sequence encodes CSGGTAGNTIYF.

J is TRBJ1-2 and V is TRBV19; the D gene is possibly TRBD1 (6 bases). V was shortened by 5 bases and J by 6 bases, with 13 bases between the two germline ends. Germline CDR1 is LNHDA and CDR2 is SQIVND (reference sequence). The CDR3 is 13 residues long. This chain's CDR3 is CASSFTRQDGYTF. In nucleotides, the CDR3 is TGTGCCAGTAGTTTCACTCGACAGGATGGCTACACCTTC.

This chain uses TRBV12-3 or TRBV12-4 with TRBJ1-5; D is perhaps TRBD1 (5 bases). Between the trimmed V and J ends, which lost 7 bases and 0 bases, there was a span of 10 bases. This CDR3 spans 14 amino acids. The CDR3 loop is CASTKTDSNQPQHF. CDR3 bases: TGTGCCAGCACCAAGACAGATAGCAATCAGCCCCAGCATTTT.

The rearrangement uses TRBV15 and TRBJ2-7, with a tentative D call TRBD2 (5 bases). Germline V gene lookup returns CDR1 LNHNV and CDR2 YYDKDF (reference sequence). V lost 4 bases and J lost 3, with 16 bases in between. The CDR3 is made up of 15 amino acids. CDR3 sequence (DNA): TGTGCCACCAGCAAACGAGGACTCCGGGACTACGAGCAGTACTTC. Protein sequence: CATSKRGLRDYEQYF.